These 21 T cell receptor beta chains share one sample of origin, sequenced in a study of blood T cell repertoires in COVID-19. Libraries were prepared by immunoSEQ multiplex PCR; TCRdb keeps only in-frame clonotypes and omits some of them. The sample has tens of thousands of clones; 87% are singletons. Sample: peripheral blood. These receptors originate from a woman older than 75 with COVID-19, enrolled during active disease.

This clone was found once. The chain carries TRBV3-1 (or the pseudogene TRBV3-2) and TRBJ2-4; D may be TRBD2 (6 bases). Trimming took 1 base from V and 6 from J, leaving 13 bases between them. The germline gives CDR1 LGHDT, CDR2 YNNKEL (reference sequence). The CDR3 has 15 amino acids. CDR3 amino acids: CASSQGRGAGNIQYF. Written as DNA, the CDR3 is TGTGCCAGCAGCCAAGGGCGCGGGGCGGGAAACATTCAGTACTTC.

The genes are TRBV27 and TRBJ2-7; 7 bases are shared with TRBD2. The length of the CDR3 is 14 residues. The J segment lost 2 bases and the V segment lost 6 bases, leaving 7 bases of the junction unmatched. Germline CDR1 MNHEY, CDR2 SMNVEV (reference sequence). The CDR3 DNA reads TGTGCCAGCAGGAGGACTAGGACGACCTACGAGCAGTACTTC. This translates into CASRRTRTTYEQYF.

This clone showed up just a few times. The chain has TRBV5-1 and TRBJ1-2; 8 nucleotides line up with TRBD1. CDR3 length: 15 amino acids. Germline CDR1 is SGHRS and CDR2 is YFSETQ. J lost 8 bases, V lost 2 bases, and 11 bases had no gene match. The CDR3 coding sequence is TGCGCCAGCAGCTTAGGGGGACAGGCCACGAGGGGCTACACCTTC. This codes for CASSLGGQATRGYTF.

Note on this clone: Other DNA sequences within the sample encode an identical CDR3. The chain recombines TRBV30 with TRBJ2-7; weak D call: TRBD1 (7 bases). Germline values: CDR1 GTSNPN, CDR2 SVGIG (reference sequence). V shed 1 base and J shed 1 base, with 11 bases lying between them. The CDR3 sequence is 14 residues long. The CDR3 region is CAWSAQGGSYEQYF. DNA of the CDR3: TGTGCCTGGAGTGCGCAGGGGGGTTCCTACGAGCAGTACTTC.

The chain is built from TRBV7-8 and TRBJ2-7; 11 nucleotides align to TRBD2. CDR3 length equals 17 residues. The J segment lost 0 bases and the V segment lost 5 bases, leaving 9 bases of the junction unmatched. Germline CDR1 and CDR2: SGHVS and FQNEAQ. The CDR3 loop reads CASSLLRLAGPSYEQYF. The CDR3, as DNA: TGTGCCAGCAGCCTCCTCCGACTAGCGGGGCCCTCCTACGAGCAGTACTTC.

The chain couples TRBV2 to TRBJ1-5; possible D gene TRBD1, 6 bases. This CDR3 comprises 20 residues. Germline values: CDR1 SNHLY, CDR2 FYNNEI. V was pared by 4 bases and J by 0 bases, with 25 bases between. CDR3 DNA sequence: TGTGCCAGCAGTGCCCGGACAGCGCTCTCTGGTCGCTATAGCAATCAGCCCCAGCATTTT. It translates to CASSARTALSGRYSNQPQHF.

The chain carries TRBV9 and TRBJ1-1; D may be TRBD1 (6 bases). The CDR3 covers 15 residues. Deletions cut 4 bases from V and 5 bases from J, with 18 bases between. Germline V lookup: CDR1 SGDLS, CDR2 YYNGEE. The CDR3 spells CASSPRQDPGTEAFF. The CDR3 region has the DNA TGTGCCAGCAGCCCTCGACAGGACCCCGGAACTGAAGCTTTCTTT.

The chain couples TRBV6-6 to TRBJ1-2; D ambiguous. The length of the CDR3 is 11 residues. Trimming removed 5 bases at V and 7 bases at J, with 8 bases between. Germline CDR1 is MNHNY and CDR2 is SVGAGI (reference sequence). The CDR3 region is CASSPKVGYTF. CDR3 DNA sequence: TGTGCCAGCAGTCCTAAAGTTGGCTACACCTTC.

CDR3 sequence (DNA): TGTGCCAGCACCACGTGGGGGACAGGGTTAAATTCACCCCTCCACTTT. This encodes CASTTWGTGLNSPLHF. The rearrangement uses TRBV7-9 and TRBJ1-6; 9 nucleotides line up with TRBD1. Germline V gene sequence: CDR1 SEHNR, CDR2 FQNEAQ (reference sequence). Trimming took 7 bases from V and 7 from J; bases not matched to a gene: 11. The CDR3 spans 16 residues.

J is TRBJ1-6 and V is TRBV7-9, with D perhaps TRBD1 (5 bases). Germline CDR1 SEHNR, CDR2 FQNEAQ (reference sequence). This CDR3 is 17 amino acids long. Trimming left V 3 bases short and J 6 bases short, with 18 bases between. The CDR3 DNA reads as TGTGCCAGCAGCTTTTATGGGGGGAGAGGAGGTAATTCACCCCTCCACTTT. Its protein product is CASSFYGGRGGNSPLHF.

The CDR3, as DNA: TGCGCCAGCAGCTTAGCGGGGGGGCCCGGGGAGCTGTTTTTT. It encodes CASSLAGGPGELFF. The rearrangement uses TRBV5-1 and TRBJ2-2, with TRBD2 matching 10 bases. The ends lost 2 bases at V and 6 bases at J; junction bases unmatched: 1. Germline V gene sequence: CDR1 SGHRS, CDR2 YFSETQ. The CDR3 has 14 residues. Filled out from reference TRBV5-1 and TRBJ2-2, the complete variable domain reads KAGVTQTPRYLIKTRGQQVTLSCSPISGHRSVSWYQQTPGQGLQFLFEYFSETQRNKGNFPGRFSGRQFSNSRSEMNVSTLELGDSALYLCASSLAGGPGELFFGEGSRLTVL.

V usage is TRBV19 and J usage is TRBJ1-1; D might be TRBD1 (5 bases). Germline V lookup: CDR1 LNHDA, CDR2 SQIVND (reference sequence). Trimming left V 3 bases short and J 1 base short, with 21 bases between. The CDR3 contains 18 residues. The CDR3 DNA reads TGTGCCAGTAGTATGAAGATTTTCGGTACAGGATCGAACACTGAAGCTTTCTTT. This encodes CASSMKIFGTGSNTEAFF.

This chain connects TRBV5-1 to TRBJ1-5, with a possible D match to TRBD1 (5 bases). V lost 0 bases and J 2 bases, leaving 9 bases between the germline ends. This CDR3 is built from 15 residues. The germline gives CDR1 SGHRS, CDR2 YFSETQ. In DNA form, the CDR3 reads TGCGCCAGCAGCTTGGGGTCGGGGGGCAATCAGCCCCAGCATTTT. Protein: CASSLGSGGNQPQHF. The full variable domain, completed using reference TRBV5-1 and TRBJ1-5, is KAGVTQTPRYLIKTRGQQVTLSCSPISGHRSVSWYQQTPGQGLQFLFEYFSETQRNKGNFPGRFSGRQFSNSRSEMNVSTLELGDSALYLCASSLGSGGNQPQHFGDGTRLSIL.

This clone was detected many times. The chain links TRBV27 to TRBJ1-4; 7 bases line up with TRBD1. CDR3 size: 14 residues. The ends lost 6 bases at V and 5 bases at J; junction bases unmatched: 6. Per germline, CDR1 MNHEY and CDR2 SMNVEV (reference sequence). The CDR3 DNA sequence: TGTGCCAGCAGGACAGGGAAGGGGAATGAAAAACTGTTTTTT. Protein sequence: CASRTGKGNEKLFF.

CDR3 nucleotides: TGTGCCAGCAGCTTGGGACAGAACAAAAACATTCAGTACTTC. The encoded protein is CASSLGQNKNIQYF. The V gene is TRBV5-4, the J gene TRBJ2-4, with D possibly being TRBD1 (5 bases). This CDR3 has 14 amino acids. The germline V gene has CDR1 SGHNT and CDR2 YYREEE (reference sequence). V was pared by 0 bases and J by 3 bases, with 7 bases between.

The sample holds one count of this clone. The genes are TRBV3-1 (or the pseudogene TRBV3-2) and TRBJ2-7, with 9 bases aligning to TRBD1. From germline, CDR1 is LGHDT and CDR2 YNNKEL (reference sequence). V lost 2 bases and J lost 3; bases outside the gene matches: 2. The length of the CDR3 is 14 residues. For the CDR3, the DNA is TGTGCCAGCAGCCAAACAGGGGGCAACTACGAGCAGTACTTC. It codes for CASSQTGGNYEQYF.

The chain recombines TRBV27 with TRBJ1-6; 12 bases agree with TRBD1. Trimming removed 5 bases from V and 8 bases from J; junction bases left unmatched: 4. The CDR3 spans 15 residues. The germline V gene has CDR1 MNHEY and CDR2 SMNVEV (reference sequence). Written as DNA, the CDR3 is TGTGCCAGCAGTCTGGGACAGGGGGCGCATTCACCCCTCCACTTT. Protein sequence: CASSLGQGAHSPLHF.

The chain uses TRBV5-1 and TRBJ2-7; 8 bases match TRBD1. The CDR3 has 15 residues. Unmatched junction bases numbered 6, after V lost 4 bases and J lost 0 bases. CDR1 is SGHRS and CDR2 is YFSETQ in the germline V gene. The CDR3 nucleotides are TGCGCCAGCAGCCCCCGGACAGGGAGCTCCTACGAGCAGTACTTC. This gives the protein CASSPRTGSSYEQYF.

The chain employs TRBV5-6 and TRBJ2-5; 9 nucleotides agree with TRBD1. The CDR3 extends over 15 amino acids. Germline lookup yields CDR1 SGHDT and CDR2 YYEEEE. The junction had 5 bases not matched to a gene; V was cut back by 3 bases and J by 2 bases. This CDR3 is CASSSDRGRQETQYF. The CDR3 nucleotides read TGTGCCAGCAGCTCCGACAGGGGGAGGCAAGAGACCCAGTACTTC.

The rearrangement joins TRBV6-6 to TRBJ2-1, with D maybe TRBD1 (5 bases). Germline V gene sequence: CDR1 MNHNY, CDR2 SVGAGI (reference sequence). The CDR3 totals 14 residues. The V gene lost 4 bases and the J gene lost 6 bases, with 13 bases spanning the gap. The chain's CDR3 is CASSFTGFGNEQFF. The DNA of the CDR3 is TGTGCCAGCAGTTTTACAGGTTTCGGCAATGAGCAGTTCTTC.

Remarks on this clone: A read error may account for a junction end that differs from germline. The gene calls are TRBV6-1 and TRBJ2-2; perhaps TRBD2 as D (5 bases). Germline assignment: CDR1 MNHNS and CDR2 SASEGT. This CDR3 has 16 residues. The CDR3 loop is CASREGGGSNTGELFF. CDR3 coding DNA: TGTGCCAGCAGAGAAGGAGGAGGCTCGAACACCGGGGAGCTGTTTTTT.